This T cell receptor beta chain was sequenced for a study of T cells in severe cutaneous drug reactions. The germline CDR1 and CDR2 sequences are MNHEY and SMNVEV (reference sequence). The CDR3 extends over 15 amino acids. Bulk and single-cell libraries used iRepertoire multiplex PCR with TCR subtype-specific primers. TCRdb re-called the multiplex PCR reads; one entry per CDR3 protein, DNA not given. The listing records around 8,000 distinct CDR3 sequences. Sequenced patients had Stevens-Johnson syndrome or toxic epidermal necrolysis caused by carbamazepine. The V gene is TRBV27, the J gene TRBJ2-3; the TCRdb D gene call, TRBD2, has no DNA to confirm it. What was sequenced was cells from a skin blister. The receptor comes from a human donor with a severe cutaneous adverse drug reaction. The CDR3 spells CASSDLTSATDTQYF.